This T cell receptor beta chain was identified in a study of blood T cell repertoires in COVID-19. Background on the study: PBMCs, B-cell-depleted T cells, or T cells provided the cDNA or gDNA that made up the material.

This study enrolled people aged about 18 to 100 from about two dozen US geographic areas. For recovered donors of Cohort 3, there were two negative PCRs, clearance, or symptom resolution. Measured with immunoSEQ multiplex PCR; TCRdb has only the in-frame clones, and not every one. The table shows 300,000 or so clones, with 87% occurring only once. The clonotype comes from a woman aged 30 to 39 who had recovered from COVID-19. The sample consisted of PBMCs or T cells enriched from blood (not recorded which).

In DNA, the CDR3 is TGCGCCAGCAGCCAAGACCCCACAGGGTACGGCGAGCAGTACTTC. It yields the protein CASSQDPTGYGEQYF. The chain recombines TRBV4-1 with TRBJ2-7; TRBD1 might be the D (6 bases). V lost 0 bases, J lost 6 bases, and 15 bases lay in between. The CDR3 consists of 15 residues. Germline CDR1 is MGHRA and CDR2 is YSYEKL.